This entry lists 4 T cell receptor beta chains sequenced from one sample in a study of early T cells in non-severe SARS-CoV-2 infection. Using its own MiXCR run on the 5' RACE reads, TCRdb lists one record per CDR3 protein. The table lists tens of thousands of distinct CDR3 sequences, around 12% of them singletons. Sequencing was carried out using whole blood. These receptors all come from an adult who was a healthcare worker with PCR-confirmed SARS-CoV-2 infection or an uninfected control (not recorded which).

This clonotype was picked up many times. The chain is built from TRBV18 and TRBJ2-2; 10 bases are shared with TRBD1. Germline assignment: CDR1 KGHSH and CDR2 LQKENI. The trim removed 3 bases at V and 5 bases at J, leaving 6 bases unmatched. This CDR3 contains 16 residues. The CDR3 nucleotides read TGTGCCAGCTCACCTTCGACAGGGGGCAAAACCGGGGAGCTGTTTTTT. Translation: CASSPSTGGKTGELFF.

V gene TRBV5-1 combines with J gene TRBJ2-5, with TRBD1 matching over 9 bases. CDR1 SGHRS and CDR2 YFSETQ come from the germline V gene. The CDR3 is 16 residues long. V dropped 1 base and J dropped 5; count of bases not matched to a gene: 9. The CDR3 loop reads CASSLYRTGVEETQYF. The CDR3 DNA sequence: TGCGCCAGCAGCTTGTATCGGACAGGGGTCGAGGAGACCCAGTACTTC.

The chain employs TRBV18 and TRBJ2-1; D unresolved. CDR1 and CDR2 from the germline V gene are KGHSH and LQKENI. The CDR3 loop spans 15 amino acids. V lost 2 bases to trimming and J lost 2 bases, with 10 bases between them. CDR3 in amino acids: CASSPTKLPYNEQFF. Written as DNA, the CDR3 is TGTGCCAGCTCACCAACGAAACTACCCTACAATGAGCAGTTCTTC.

This clonotype has a count of ten or more. The chain employs TRBV5-6 and TRBJ2-5; TRBD1 aligns across 8 bases. This CDR3 is built from 16 residues. Per the germline V gene, CDR1 is SGHDT and CDR2 is YYEEEE. The V gene end was trimmed by 1 base and the J gene end by 5 bases; junction bases not matched to a gene: 10. CDR3 coding DNA: TGTGCCAGCAGCTTGTTTGAGCAGGGGGCTCGGGAGACCCAGTACTTC. Protein: CASSLFEQGARETQYF.